This T cell receptor beta chain was documented in a study of blood T cells in healthy people across ages. This clonotype has a handful of counts. No antigen is known for it. Trimming took off 2 bases at V and 0 bases at J, with 17 bases between the two ends. CDR1 SGHTA and CDR2 FQGNSA come from the germline V gene. The CDR3 consists of 18 residues. Sample-barcoded 5' priming and a J-beta primer mix drove a second PCR of roughly 7 to 11 cycles. A single record per CDR3 protein comes from TCRdb applying MiXCR to the 5' RACE reads. The sample carries over 1,500,000 distinct CDR3 sequences, around 40% recorded once. Findings and caveats of the study: Among long-lived donors, naive CD4+ cells were more numerous and diversity higher than in aged donors.

The source is a human donor in good health. The chain couples TRBV7-2 to TRBJ2-1; D might be TRBD2 (6 bases). Source material: blood. CDR3 amino acids: CASSLSSWRGSSYNEQFF. In nucleotides, the CDR3 is TGTGCCAGCAGCTTATCATCTTGGAGGGGATCCTCCTACAATGAGCAGTTCTTC.